These T cell receptor beta chains were read from a single sample in a study of CD8+ T cells in alopecia areata. Here immunoSEQ multiplex PCR was the method, and the copy in TCRdb shows in-frame clones only, minus some. The table lists about 150,000 clones, roughly 54% of them singletons. Sequenced material: CD8+ T cells sorted from blood, taken at week 4, from a patient treated with tofacitinib. All receptors come from a human donor with alopecia areata. CDR3s include the opening cysteine and the closing phenylalanine or tryptophan. Fields, in order: clone size, V gene, D gene, CDR3 length, J gene, CDR3 DNA, CDR3 protein. D genes are given only for firm matches. The size field is filled for only some rows; it gives once, few, many or a size class.

NA	TRBV13	NA	14	TRBJ1-1	TGTGCCAGCACCCAAAGCGCGGGGAACACTGAAGCTTTCTTT	CASTQSAGNTEAFF
few	TRBV30	TRBD1	12	TRBJ1-2	TGTGCCTGGACTGGGACAGTCTATGGCTACACCTTC	CAWTGTVYGYTF
few	TRBV27	NA	15	TRBJ1-2	TGTGCCAGCAGTTTGGGGGAAGGGGCCTTCTATGGCTACACCTTC	CASSLGEGAFYGYTF
NA	TRBV30	NA	15	TRBJ2-6	TGTGCCTGGAGTCTAGGACAGTTTGGGGCCAACGTCCTGACTTTC	CAWSLGQFGANVLTF
NA	TRBV25-1	NA	12	TRBJ2-7	TGTGCCAGCAGTGAGGCTCGAAACGAGCAGTACTTC	CASSEARNEQYF
few	TRBV6-5	TRBD1	14	TRBJ2-7	TGTGCCAGCAGCCCAGTAACCACAGGGGTCGAGCAGTACTTC	CASSPVTTGVEQYF
NA	TRBV27	TRBD1	16	TRBJ1-2	TGTGCCAGCAGTTTGGGACAGGGGACCCACCGCTATGGCTACACCTTC	CASSLGQGTHRYGYTF
NA	TRBV2	NA	15	TRBJ2-1	TGTGCCAGCAGTGAATCGGCAGGGGTCTACAATGAGCAGTTCTTC	CASSESAGVYNEQFF
NA	TRBV7-2	NA	12	TRBJ1-1	TGTGCCAGCAGCCGACAAAACACTGAAGCTTTCTTT	CASSRQNTEAFF
many	TRBV7-9	NA	12	TRBJ2-7	TGTGCCAGCAGCGGAGACAGCTACGAGCAGTACTTC	CASSGDSYEQYF
NA	TRBV7-6	NA	14	TRBJ2-3	TGTGCCAGCAGCTTAGTCCAGAACACAGATACGCAGTATTTT	CASSLVQNTDTQYF
few	TRBV2	NA	13	TRBJ1-4	TGTGCCAGCAGTGACCTCCTGGGGAGGAAACTGTTTTTT	CASSDLLGRKLFF
NA	TRBV11-2	NA	13	TRBJ1-6	TGTGCCAGCAGCGAGATAGATGGATCACCCCTCCACTTT	CASSEIDGSPLHF
NA	TRBV4-3	NA	15	TRBJ2-5	TGCGCCAGCAGCCAAGACGGGGGGCCTTTGGAGACCCAGTACTTC	CASSQDGGPLETQYF
NA	TRBV11-2	TRBD1	13	TRBJ2-7	TGTGCCAGCAGCCCCGGGACAGACTACGAGCAGTACTTC	CASSPGTDYEQYF
NA	TRBV6-5	NA	14	TRBJ1-6	TGTGCCAGCAGTGAAAACAGCCATAATTCACCCCTCCACTTT	CASSENSHNSPLHF
NA	TRBV14	NA	14	TRBJ2-3	TGTGCCAGCAGCCAAGTAGGTCGGGGAAATACGCAGTATTTT	CASSQVGRGNTQYF
NA	TRBV6-6	TRBD1	15	TRBJ1-2	TGTGCCAGCAGTTACGGGGACAGGGGTTGGGATGGCTACACCTTC	CASSYGDRGWDGYTF
NA	TRBV14	NA	13	TRBJ1-1	TGTGCCAGCAGCCCCTATATGAACACTGAAGCTTTCTTT	CASSPYMNTEAFF
NA	TRBV5-1	NA	13	TRBJ2-1	TGCGCCAGCAGCTTGGGAGGTAGCGGTGAGCAGTTCTTC	CASSLGGSGEQFF
NA	TRBV4-1	NA	16	TRBJ1-2	TGCGCCAGCAGCCAATTTCCGGGACCGAGAAACTATGGCTACACCTTC	CASSQFPGPRNYGYTF
NA	TRBV9	TRBD1	13	TRBJ1-2	TGTGCCAGCAGCCTAACAGGGGAACCGGGCTACACCTTC	CASSLTGEPGYTF
few	TRBV6-6	NA	14	TRBJ2-7	TGTGCCAGCAGTTACTCTGATTCGAACTACGAGCAGTACTTC	CASSYSDSNYEQYF
few	TRBV23-1	NA	14	TRBJ2-5	TGCGCCAGCAGTCAATCCCCAGGGCTTGAGACCCAGTACTTC	CASSQSPGLETQYF
NA	TRBV7-9	NA	15	TRBJ2-1	TGTGCCAGCAGCTTAGTGGAGCCTTACGGCAATGAGCAGTTCTTC	CASSLVEPYGNEQFF
NA	TRBV4-2	NA	14	TRBJ2-7	TGTGCCAGCAGCCAAGGCATGAATGACTACGAGCAGTACTTC	CASSQGMNDYEQYF
NA	TRBV30	NA	13	TRBJ2-7	TGTGCCTGGAGTGGAGACCAATCGGGGGAGCAGTACTTC	CAWSGDQSGEQYF